Shown below are 21 T cell receptor beta chains from a single sample sequenced in a study of post-analysis software for immune sequencing data. Study observations and caveats: Roughly 5 TRBV segments occurring more often in patients than controls included TRBV5-6, TRBV5-1 and TRBV20-1.

The antigens for these receptors are not known. TCR beta libraries were prepared from cDNA with unique molecular identifiers. TCRdb analysed the PCR reads with MiXCR anew, one entry per CDR3 protein. The table has hundreds of thousands of distinct CDR3 sequences, under 55% seen once. The sequencing input was blood. These receptors were collected from a girl between 10 and 17 years old with multiple sclerosis.

J is TRBJ2-3 and V is TRBV9, with D perhaps TRBD2 (6 bases). V shed 0 bases and J shed 0 bases, with 11 bases lying between them. The V gene's germline CDR1 is SGDLS and CDR2 YYNGEE. The CDR3 has 16 amino acids. The CDR3 reads CASSVGLATSTDTQYF. DNA for the CDR3: TGTGCCAGCAGCGTAGGGCTAGCGACTAGCACAGATACGCAGTATTTT.

This chain joins TRBV28 and TRBJ2-5, with 8 bases matching TRBD2. CDR3 size: 14 residues. Trimming cost V 4 bases and J 5 bases; bases outside gene matches: 6. CDR1 is MDHEN and CDR2 is SYDVKM in the germline V gene. In nucleotides, the CDR3 is TGTGCCAGCAGTTGGGGCGGGAGGCGGGAGACCCAGTACTTC. This encodes CASSWGGRRETQYF.

The CDR3, as DNA: TGTGCCAGCAGCGCCGAAAGCTCTGGAAACACCATATATTTT. Amino acids: CASSAESSGNTIYF. The chain is built from TRBV9 and TRBJ1-3; D gene uncertain. Germline-derived CDR1 and CDR2 are SGDLS and YYNGEE. CDR3 length: 14 residues. V dropped 3 bases and J dropped 0 bases, with 7 bases sitting between them.

This clonotype was counted a few times. The V call is TRBV6-6, the J call TRBJ1-5; D remains ambiguous. The CDR3 runs 13 residues. CDR1 and CDR2 (germline): MNHNY, SVGAGI (reference sequence). Trimming cost V 0 bases and J 4 bases, with 4 bases left between them. The CDR3 DNA reads TGTGCCAGCAGTTACTCTTCAAATCAGCCCCAGCATTTT. Its translation: CASSYSSNQPQHF.

The chain has TRBV20-1 and TRBJ2-7, with 11 nucleotides matching TRBD2. The length of the CDR3 is 14 residues. J gave up 0 bases and V 6 bases, and 4 bases lay outside the gene matches. Germline-derived CDR1 and CDR2 are DFQATT and SNEGSKA (reference sequence). The CDR3, as DNA: TGCAGTGCCTACGGGACTAGCGGCTCCTACGAGCAGTACTTC. Translating it yields CSAYGTSGSYEQYF.

The chain combines TRBV6-1 with TRBJ1-5; D gene uncertain. The CDR3 has 14 residues. Germline CDR1 is MNHNS and CDR2 is SASEGT. Trimming pared 7 bases from V and 2 bases from J, leaving 12 bases between. The CDR3 loop is CASIPRRGNQPQHF. As DNA, the CDR3 is TGTGCCAGCATCCCCCGGCGGGGCAATCAGCCCCAGCATTTT.

In its sample, this clonotype was seen a few times. The rearrangement links TRBV10-3 to TRBJ2-7; no clear D. Trimming left V 10 bases short and J 0 bases short, with 7 bases between. Per germline, CDR1 ENHRY and CDR2 SYGVKD. This CDR3 region has 11 residues. The CDR3 DNA follows: TGTGCCACTCTTAACTCCTACGAGCAGTACTTC. Translating it yields CATLNSYEQYF.

V is TRBV12-3 or TRBV12-4 and J is TRBJ1-2, with TRBD1 identical over 10 bases. The CDR3 spans 15 residues. After removal of 2 bases from V and 6 bases from J, the junction contained 6 bases not matched to a gene. This chain's CDR3 is CASSLPRQGADGYTF. The CDR3, as DNA: TGTGCCAGCAGTTTACCCCGACAGGGGGCGGATGGCTACACCTTC.

This CDR3 reads CASSQEIAGVGTQYF. The CDR3 nucleotides read TGCGCCAGCAGCCAAGAAATAGCGGGGGTCGGGACCCAGTACTTC. The chain combines TRBV4-1 with TRBJ2-7, with 9 bases matching TRBD2. The DNA end lines up better with TRBJ2-5; the J call may be wrong. This CDR3 is 15 amino acids long. Germline V lookup: CDR1 MGHRA, CDR2 YSYEKL.

This clonotype has a handful of counts. The rearrangement joins TRBV20-1 to TRBJ2-1, with 10 bases fitting TRBD2. Germline V lookup: CDR1 DFQATT, CDR2 SNEGSKA (reference sequence). There are 17 residues in the CDR3. The J segment lost 8 bases and the V segment lost 3 bases, leaving 16 bases of the junction unmatched. CDR3 sequence: CSASGLKLAGVTDEQFF. As DNA, the CDR3 is TGCAGTGCTAGCGGATTAAAGCTAGCGGGAGTTACGGATGAGCAGTTCTTC.

This clonotype was seen once. This chain connects TRBV28 to TRBJ2-7; D might be TRBD1 or TRBD2, each matching 5 bases. CDR1 is MDHEN, CDR2 SYDVKM, per germline. Trimming left V 8 bases short and J 0 bases short, with 11 bases between. The CDR3 covers 13 residues. The CDR3 nucleotides are TGTGCCAGCCAGGGAGCCCCCTCCTACGAGCAGTACTTC. It codes for CASQGAPSYEQYF.

The chain couples TRBV7-3 to TRBJ2-5, with 8 bases that match TRBD1. With 5 bases clipped from V and 7 bases from J, the junction kept 9 bases outside the gene matches. The germline V gene encodes CDR1 SGHTA and CDR2 FQGTGA. This CDR3 has 14 residues. In DNA form, the CDR3 reads TGTGCCAGCAGCCCCGGACAGGGATTGGGGACCCAGTACTTC. Its protein is CASSPGQGLGTQYF.

The V and J genes are TRBV7-6 and TRBJ1-4; D is undetermined. This CDR3 is 15 amino acids long. Trimming left V 2 bases short and J 0 bases short, with 7 bases between. Germline V lookup: CDR1 SGHVS, CDR2 FNYEAQ. The CDR3 DNA follows: TGTGCCAGCAGCTTAACAGCTGCAACTAATGAAAAACTGTTTTTT. Amino acid sequence: CASSLTAATNEKLFF.

The CDR3 is CSAGHQTSLSEQYF. As DNA, the CDR3 is TGCAGTGCTGGACACCAGACTAGCTTGAGCGAGCAGTACTTC. The chain recombines TRBV20-1 with TRBJ2-5, with 7 nucleotides matching TRBD2. The end of the DNA aligns better with TRBJ2-7, so the J call may be wrong. CDR1 and CDR2 (germline): DFQATT, SNEGSKA (reference sequence). The CDR3 consists of 14 residues.

The chain links TRBV29-1 to TRBJ2-7; 8 nucleotides agree with TRBD1. The length of the CDR3 is 14 residues. The ends lost 5 bases at V and 0 bases at J; junction bases unmatched: 6. Germline CDR1 reads SQVTM; CDR2 reads ANQGSEA. The DNA for the CDR3 is TGCAGCGTTCGGACAGGGCAAGACTCCTACGAGCAGTACTTC. Residues: CSVRTGQDSYEQYF.

The genes are TRBV5-1 and TRBJ2-5, with unresolved D. This CDR3 spans 14 amino acids. Germline V gene sequence: CDR1 SGHRS, CDR2 YFSETQ. V was clipped by 3 bases and J by 5 bases, with 14 bases between them. The CDR3 region is CASSSTMAMETQYF. DNA of the CDR3: TGCGCCAGCAGCTCGACCATGGCAATGGAGACCCAGTACTTC.

The V and J genes are TRBV28 and TRBJ2-7; the match to TRBD1 covers 7 bases. The CDR3 runs to 14 residues. Unmatched junction bases numbered 6, after V lost 5 bases and J lost 2 bases. Looked up from germline, CDR1 is MDHEN and CDR2 is SYDVKM. CDR3 nucleotide sequence: TGTGCCAGCAGTAGATACAGGGGTGCCTACGAGCAGTACTTC. It codes for CASSRYRGAYEQYF.

This clonotype appeared a few times. The V call is TRBV20-1, the J call TRBJ1-1, with a weak D call TRBD1 (5 bases). CDR1 and CDR2 (germline): DFQATT, SNEGSKA (reference sequence). V lost 1 base, J lost 1 base, and 10 bases lay in between. The CDR3 has 14 amino acids. CDR3 amino acids: CSARAGTANTEAFF. As DNA, the CDR3 is TGCAGTGCTAGAGCGGGGACGGCGAACACTGAAGCTTTCTTT.

V is TRBV20-1 and J is TRBJ2-2; 16 bases match TRBD2. Looked up from germline, CDR1 is DFQATT and CDR2 is SNEGSKA (reference sequence). Trimming cost V 0 bases and J 0 bases; bases outside gene matches: 7. CDR3 length equals 20 residues. CDR3 protein: CSARDGKGLAGGANTGELFF. The CDR3 region has the DNA TGCAGTGCTAGAGATGGGAAGGGACTAGCGGGAGGGGCGAACACCGGGGAGCTGTTTTTT.

This clonotype was seen just once. The genes are TRBV5-6 and TRBJ1-4; D is unclear. The CDR3 is made up of 12 amino acids. Between the trimmed V and J ends, which lost 6 bases and 5 bases, there was a span of 8 bases. The germline CDR1 and CDR2 sequences are SGHDT and YYEEEE. DNA of the CDR3: TGTGCCAGCACCAGACTAAATGAAAAACTGTTTTTT. Protein product: CASTRLNEKLFF. The variable domain in full, completed from reference TRBV5-6 and TRBJ1-4, reads DAGVTQSPTHLIKTRGQQVTLRCSPKSGHDTVSWYQQALGQGPQFIFQYYEEEERQRGNFPDRFSGHQFPNYSSELNVNALLLGDSALYLCASTRLNEKLFFGSGTQLSVL.

This clonotype has more than one count but fewer than ten. The chain has TRBV12-3 or TRBV12-4 and TRBJ2-5, with 7 bases that match TRBD1. The CDR3 covers 16 residues. J was trimmed by 1 base and V by 3 bases; bases with no gene match: 8. Here the CDR3 DNA reads TGTGCCAGCAGTTTCCCGGGACAGACCAGCCAAGAGACCCAGTACTTC. It specifies CASSFPGQTSQETQYF.